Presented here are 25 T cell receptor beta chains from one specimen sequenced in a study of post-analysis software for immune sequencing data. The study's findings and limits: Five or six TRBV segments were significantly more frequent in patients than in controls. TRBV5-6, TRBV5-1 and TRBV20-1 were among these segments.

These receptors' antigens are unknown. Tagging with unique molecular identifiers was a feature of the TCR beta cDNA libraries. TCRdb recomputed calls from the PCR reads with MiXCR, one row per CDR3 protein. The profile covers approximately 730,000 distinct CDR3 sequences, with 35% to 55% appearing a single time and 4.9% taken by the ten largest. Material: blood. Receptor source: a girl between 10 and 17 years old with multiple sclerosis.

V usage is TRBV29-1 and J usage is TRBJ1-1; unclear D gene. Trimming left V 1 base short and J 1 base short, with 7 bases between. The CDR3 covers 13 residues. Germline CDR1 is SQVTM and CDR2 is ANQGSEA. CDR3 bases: TGCAGCGTTGAAGTGCTGGGGAACACTGAAGCTTTCTTT. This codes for CSVEVLGNTEAFF.

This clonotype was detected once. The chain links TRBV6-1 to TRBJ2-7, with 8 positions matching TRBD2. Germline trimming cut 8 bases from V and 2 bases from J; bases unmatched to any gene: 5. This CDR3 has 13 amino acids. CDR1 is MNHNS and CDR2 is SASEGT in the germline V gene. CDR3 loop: CASESSGTYEQYF. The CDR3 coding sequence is TGTGCCAGCGAGAGTAGCGGGACCTACGAGCAGTACTTC.

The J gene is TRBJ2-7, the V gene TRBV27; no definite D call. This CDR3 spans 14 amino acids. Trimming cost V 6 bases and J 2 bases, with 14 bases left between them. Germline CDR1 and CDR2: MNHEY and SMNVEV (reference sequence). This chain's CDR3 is CASSTLMVPYEQYF. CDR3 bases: TGTGCCAGCAGCACCTTAATGGTCCCCTACGAGCAGTACTTC.

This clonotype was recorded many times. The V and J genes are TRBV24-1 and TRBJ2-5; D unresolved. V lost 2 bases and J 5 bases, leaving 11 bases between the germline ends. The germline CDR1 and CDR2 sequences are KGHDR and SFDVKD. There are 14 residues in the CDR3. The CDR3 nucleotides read TGTGCCACCAGTGATTCCTTCTGGGCGGAGACCCAGTACTTC. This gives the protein CATSDSFWAETQYF.

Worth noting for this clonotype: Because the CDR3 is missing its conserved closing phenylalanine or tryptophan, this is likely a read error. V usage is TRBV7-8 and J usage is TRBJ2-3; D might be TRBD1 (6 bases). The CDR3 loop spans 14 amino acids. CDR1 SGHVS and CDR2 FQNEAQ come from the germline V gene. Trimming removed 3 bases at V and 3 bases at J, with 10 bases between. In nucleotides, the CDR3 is TGTGCCAGCAGCTTTGACACAGGGACAGATACGCAGTATTGT. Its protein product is CASSFDTGTDTQYC.

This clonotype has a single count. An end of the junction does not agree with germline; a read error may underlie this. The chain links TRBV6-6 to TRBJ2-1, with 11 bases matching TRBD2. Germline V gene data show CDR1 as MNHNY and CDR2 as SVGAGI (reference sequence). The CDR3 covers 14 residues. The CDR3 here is CASSLGLAVNGQFF. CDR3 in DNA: TGTGCCAGCAGTTTGGGACTAGCGGTCAATGGGCAGTTCTTC.

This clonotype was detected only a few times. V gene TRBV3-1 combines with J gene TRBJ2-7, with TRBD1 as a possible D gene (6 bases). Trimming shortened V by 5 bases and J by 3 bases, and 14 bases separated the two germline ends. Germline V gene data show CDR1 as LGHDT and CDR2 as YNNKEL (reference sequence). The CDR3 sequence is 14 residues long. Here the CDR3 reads CASSLYRENYEQYF. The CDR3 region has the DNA TGTGCCAGCAGCTTATACAGGGAGAACTACGAGCAGTACTTC.

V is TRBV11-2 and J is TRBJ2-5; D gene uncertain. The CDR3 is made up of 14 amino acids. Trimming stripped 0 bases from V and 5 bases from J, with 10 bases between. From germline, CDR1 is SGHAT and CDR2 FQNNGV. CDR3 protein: CASSLEVGRETQYF. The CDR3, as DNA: TGTGCCAGCAGCTTAGAGGTCGGTCGGGAGACCCAGTACTTC. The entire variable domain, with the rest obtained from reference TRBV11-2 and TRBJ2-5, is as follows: EAGVAQSPRYKIIEKRQSVAFWCNPISGHATLYWYQQILGQGPKLLIQFQNNGVVDDSQLPKDRFSAERLKGVDSTLKIQPAKLEDSAVYLCASSLEVGRETQYFGPGTRLLVL.

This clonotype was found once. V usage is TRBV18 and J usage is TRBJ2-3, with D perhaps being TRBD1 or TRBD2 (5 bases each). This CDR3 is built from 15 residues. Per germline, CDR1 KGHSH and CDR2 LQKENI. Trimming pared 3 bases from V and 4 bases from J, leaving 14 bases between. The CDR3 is CASSPMAGSADTQYF. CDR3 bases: TGTGCCAGCTCACCCATGGCAGGGAGCGCAGATACGCAGTATTTT. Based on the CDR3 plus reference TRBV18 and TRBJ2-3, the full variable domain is NAGVMQNPRHLVRRRGQEARLRCSPMKGHSHVYWYRQLPEEGLKFMVYLQKENIIDESGMPKERFSAEFPKEGPSILRIQQVVRGDSAAYFCASSPMAGSADTQYFGPGTRLTVL.

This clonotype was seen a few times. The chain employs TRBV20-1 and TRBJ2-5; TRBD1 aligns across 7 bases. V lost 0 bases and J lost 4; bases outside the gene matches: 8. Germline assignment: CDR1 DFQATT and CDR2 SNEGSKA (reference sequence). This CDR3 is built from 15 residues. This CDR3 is CSARDLPQGSETQYF. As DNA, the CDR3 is TGCAGTGCTAGAGATCTACCACAGGGGTCAGAGACCCAGTACTTC.

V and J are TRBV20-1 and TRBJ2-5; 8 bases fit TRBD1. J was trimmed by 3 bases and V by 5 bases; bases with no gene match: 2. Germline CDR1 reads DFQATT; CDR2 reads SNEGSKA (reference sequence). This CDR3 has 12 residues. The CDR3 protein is CSAHRGKETQYF. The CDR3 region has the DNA TGCAGTGCTCACAGGGGGAAAGAGACCCAGTACTTC.

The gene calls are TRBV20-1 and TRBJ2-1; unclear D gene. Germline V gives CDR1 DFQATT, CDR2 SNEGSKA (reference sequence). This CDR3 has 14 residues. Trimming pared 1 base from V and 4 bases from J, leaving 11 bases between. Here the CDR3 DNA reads TGCAGTGCTAGAGCGACGCCTGGTTACAATGAGCAGTTCTTC. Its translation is CSARATPGYNEQFF.

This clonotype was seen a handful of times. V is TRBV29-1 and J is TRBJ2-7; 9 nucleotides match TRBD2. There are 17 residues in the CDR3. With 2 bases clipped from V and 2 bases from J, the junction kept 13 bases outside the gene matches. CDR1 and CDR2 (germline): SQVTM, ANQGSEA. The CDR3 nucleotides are TGCAGCGTTGAAATAGCTAGCGGGACCCTCCTCACCTACGAGCAGTACTTC. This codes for CSVEIASGTLLTYEQYF.

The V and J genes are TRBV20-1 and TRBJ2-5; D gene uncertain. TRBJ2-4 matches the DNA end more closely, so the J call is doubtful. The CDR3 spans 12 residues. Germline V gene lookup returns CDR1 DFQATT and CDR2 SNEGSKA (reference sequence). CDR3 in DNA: TGCAGTGCTAGCTATCTGGAAAACATTCAGTACTTC. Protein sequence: CSASYLENIQYF.

CDR3 in DNA: TGTGCCAGTAGCAGTACCGGGACCTTGTATATTAGTGGGCAGTTCTTC. Translated, it gives CASSSTGTLYISGQFF. The chain has TRBV19 and TRBJ2-1; D may correspond to TRBD1 or TRBD2 (5 bases each). This CDR3 region has 16 residues. CDR1 is LNHDA and CDR2 is SQIVND in the germline V gene (reference sequence). The V end was cut by 6 bases, the J end by 12 bases, with 27 bases between.

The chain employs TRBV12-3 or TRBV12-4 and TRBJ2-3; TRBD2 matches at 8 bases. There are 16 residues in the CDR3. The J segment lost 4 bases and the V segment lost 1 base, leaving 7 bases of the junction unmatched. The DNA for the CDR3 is TGTGCCAGCAGTTTAGGGCAGCGGGAGAGCGCAGATACGCAGTATTTT. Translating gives CASSLGQRESADTQYF.

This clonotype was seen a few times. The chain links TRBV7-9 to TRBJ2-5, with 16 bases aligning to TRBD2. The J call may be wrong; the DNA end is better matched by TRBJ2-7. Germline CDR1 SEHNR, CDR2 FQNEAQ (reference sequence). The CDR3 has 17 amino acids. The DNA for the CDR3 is TGTGCCAGCAGCCGGGGACTAGCGGGAGGGCCGGAGCACGAGCAGTACTTC. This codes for CASSRGLAGGPEHEQYF.

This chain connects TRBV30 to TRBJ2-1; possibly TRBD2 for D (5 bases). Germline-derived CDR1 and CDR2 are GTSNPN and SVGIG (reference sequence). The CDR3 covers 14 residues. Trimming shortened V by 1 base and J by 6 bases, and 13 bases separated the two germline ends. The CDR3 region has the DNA TGTGCCTGGAGTGCAGGCCGGGAACCCAATGAGCAGTTCTTC. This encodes CAWSAGREPNEQFF.

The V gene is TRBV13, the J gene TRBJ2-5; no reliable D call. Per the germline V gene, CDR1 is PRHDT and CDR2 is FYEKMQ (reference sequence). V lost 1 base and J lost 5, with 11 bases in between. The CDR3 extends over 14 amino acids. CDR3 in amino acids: CASSLEIVGETQYF. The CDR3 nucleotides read TGTGCCAGCAGCTTAGAAATAGTGGGGGAGACCCAGTACTTC.

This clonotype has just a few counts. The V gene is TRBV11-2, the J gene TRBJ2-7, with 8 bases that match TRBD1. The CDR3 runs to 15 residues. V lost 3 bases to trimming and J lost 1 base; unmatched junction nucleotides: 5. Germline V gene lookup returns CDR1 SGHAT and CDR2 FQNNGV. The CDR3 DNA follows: TGTGCCAGCAGCTTGCGGACAGGGCCATCCTACGAGCAGTACTTC. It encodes CASSLRTGPSYEQYF.

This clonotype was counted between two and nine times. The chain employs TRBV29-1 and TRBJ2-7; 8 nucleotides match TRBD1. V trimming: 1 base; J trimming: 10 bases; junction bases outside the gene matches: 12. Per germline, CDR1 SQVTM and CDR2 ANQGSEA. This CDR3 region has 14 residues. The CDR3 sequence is CSVEVQGAGGAQYF. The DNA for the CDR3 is TGCAGCGTTGAAGTTCAGGGGGCTGGAGGGGCCCAGTACTTC.

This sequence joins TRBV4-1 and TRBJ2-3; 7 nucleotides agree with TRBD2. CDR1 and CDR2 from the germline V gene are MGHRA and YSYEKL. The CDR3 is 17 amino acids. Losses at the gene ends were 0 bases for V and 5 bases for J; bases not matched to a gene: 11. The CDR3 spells CASSQDVVRGDLDTQYF. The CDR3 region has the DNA TGCGCCAGCAGCCAAGACGTGGTCCGGGGGGATCTAGATACGCAGTATTTT.

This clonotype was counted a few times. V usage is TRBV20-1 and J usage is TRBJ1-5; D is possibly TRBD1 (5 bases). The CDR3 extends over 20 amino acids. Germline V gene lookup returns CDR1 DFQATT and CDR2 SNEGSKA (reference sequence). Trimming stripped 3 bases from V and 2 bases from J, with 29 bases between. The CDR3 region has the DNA TGCAGTGCTAGTCTAATCCGGACTGGGGGACCAGGACTTGGCAATCAGCCCCAGCATTTT. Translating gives CSASLIRTGGPGLGNQPQHF.

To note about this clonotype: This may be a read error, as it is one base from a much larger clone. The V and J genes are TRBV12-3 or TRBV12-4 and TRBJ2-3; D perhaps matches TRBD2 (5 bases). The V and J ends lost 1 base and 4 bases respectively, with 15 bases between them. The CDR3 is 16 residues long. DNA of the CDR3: TGTGCCAGCAGTTTAGTGAGCTGGAGGAGCGCAGATACGCAGTATTTT. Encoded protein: CASSLVSWRSADTQYF.

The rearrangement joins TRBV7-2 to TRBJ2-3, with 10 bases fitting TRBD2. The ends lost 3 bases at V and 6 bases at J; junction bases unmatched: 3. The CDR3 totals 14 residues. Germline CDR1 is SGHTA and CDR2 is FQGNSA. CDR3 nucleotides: TGTGCCAGCAGCTTGGCTAGCGGGAGTGATACGCAGTATTTT. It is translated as CASSLASGSDTQYF.